This T cell receptor beta chain was recovered during a study of T-cell memory formation after mild COVID-19. TCRdb used MiXCR to reprocess the 5' RACE reads, holding one entry per CDR3 protein. The sample contains hundreds of thousands of distinct CDR3 sequences, roughly 18% of which appear only once. This clonotype was seen only a few times. The antigen remains undetermined. The study's findings and limits: While clones contracting from day 15 to 85 were balanced between CD4 and CD8, later expanders leaned CD4+.

The sequencing sample was made of PBMCs or a T cell subset sorted from them (not recorded which). The clonotype was recovered from an adult woman who had mild COVID-19 (a few samples of this study predate the infection). Cell type and time point are not known.

In DNA, the CDR3 is TGCGCCAGCAGCCCCCGGGAGGGCATTGATAATTCACCCCTCCACTTT. It codes for CASSPREGIDNSPLHF. V gene TRBV4-1 combines with J gene TRBJ1-6; D uncertain. Trimming left V 4 bases short and J 5 bases short, with 15 bases between. The CDR3 contains 16 residues. In germline, CDR1 is MGHRA, CDR2 YSYEKL.